This is a list of T cell receptor beta chains from one sample in a study of cytomegalovirus exposure and HLA in healthy donors. TCRdb's copy holds only in-frame clones and misses some; the assay was immunoSEQ multiplex PCR. This table holds approximately 100,000 clones, 88% found once. Sequenced input: PBMCs. These receptors originate from a woman younger than 35 in good health and CMV-seropositive. CDR3s include the opening cysteine and the closing phenylalanine or tryptophan. D genes are given only for firm matches. Size is omitted from some rows. Given values are once, few, many or a class for expanded clones.

TRBV7-9	-	-	16	CASSYPDRTNTGELFF
TRBV10-3	TRBD1	once	13	CAIKDRGSGEQYF
TRBV9	-	-	15	CASSVDQGPTDTQYF
TRBV4-1	-	-	15	CASSQDAVTYNEQFF
TRBV6-1	TRBD1	-	14	CASRDRASTGELFF
TRBV4-1	TRBD1	-	14	CASSGGQANQPQHF
TRBV6-7	-	-	18	CASSYSKRRAFSLYEQYF
TRBV19	TRBD1	-	15	CASRDRGFYNSPLHF
TRBV7-6	TRBD1	once	16	CASSPQMSGGATEAFF
TRBV11-2	-	-	12	CASSFRDNEQFF
TRBV9	TRBD1	-	14	CASSGRTGEDIQYF
TRBV2	TRBD2	-	14	CAGIRTSGGGEQFF
TRBV28	TRBD1	-	16	CASSLDRGSGNQPQHF
TRBV27	-	-	15	CASSLEGTGNQPQHF
TRBV5-6	TRBD1	-	15	CASSWKQGADYGYTF
TRBV27	TRBD2	once	18	CASSRTSGGAIGTGELFF
TRBV5-8	TRBD2	once	15	CASSHSGGDTDTQYF
TRBV2	-	-	12	CASDYLADTQYF
TRBV7-2	TRBD1	-	18	CASSLTGTGVFNYGGYTF
TRBV5-4	-	-	13	CASSFESNYGYTF
TRBV11-2	-	once	14	CASSLAGVNEKLFF
TRBV5-4	-	-	14	CASSLVQENTEAFF
TRBV18	-	-	14	CASSPSRGNYGYTF
TRBV7-9	-	-	15	CASSPGGTDKNEQFF
TRBV28	-	-	16	CASSPQAETGFNIQYF
TRBV19	-	-	17	CASSLIQGIVNTGELFF
TRBV10-3	TRBD1	-	17	CAISDPDRGEGEQPQHF
TRBV27	-	once	14	CASSLGLDYNEQFF
TRBV10-3	TRBD1	-	13	CATRQGATDTQYF
TRBV19	TRBD1	few	13	CASSRDSTYEQYF
TRBV6-1	-	-	16	CASSEMEAVGNQPQHF
TRBV11-3	-	-	15	CASSLDSRADSPLHF
TRBV28	-	-	15	CASSLATAGYRELFF
TRBV4-2	TRBD2	-	16	CASSQLAGGSLDTQYF
TRBV7-2	-	-	12	CASSPGVYGYTF
TRBV11-2	-	-	14	CASSLSRGDSPLHF
TRBV7-2	-	-	14	CASSLEQGDYGYTF
TRBV7-6	TRBD1	-	13	CASSPTGVYGYTF
TRBV6-4	-	-	13	CASSVTGNTEAFF
TRBV19	TRBD1	few	14	CASTRQGASSPLHF
TRBV18	TRBD2	-	15	CASSRPSGAKETQYF